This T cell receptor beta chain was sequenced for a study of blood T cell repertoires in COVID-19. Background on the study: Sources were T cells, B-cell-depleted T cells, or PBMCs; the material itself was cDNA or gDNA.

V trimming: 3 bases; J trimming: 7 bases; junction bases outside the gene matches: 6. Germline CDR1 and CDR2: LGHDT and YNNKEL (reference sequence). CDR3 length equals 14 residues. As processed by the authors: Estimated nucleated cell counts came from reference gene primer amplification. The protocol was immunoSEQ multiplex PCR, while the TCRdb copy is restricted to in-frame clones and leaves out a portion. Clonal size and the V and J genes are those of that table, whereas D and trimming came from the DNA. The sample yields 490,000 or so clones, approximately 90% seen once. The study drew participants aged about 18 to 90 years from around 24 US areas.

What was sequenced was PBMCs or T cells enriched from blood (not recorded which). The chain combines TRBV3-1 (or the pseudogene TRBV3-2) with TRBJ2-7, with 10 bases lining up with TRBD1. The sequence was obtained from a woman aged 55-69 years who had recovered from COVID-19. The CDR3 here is CASSHGDRGLEQYV. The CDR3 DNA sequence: TGTGCCAGCAGCCACGGCGACAGGGGGCTTGAGCAGTACGTC.